This TCR beta chain was recorded in a study of blood T cell repertoires in COVID-19. Looking at the study overall: Specimens from acute and convalescent COVID-19 originated in the United States, Italy and Spain. Sources were T cells, B-cell-depleted T cells, or PBMCs; the material itself was cDNA or gDNA.

Germline V CDR1 and CDR2: SGHVS, FQNEAQ. The CDR3 totals 17 residues. After removal of 5 bases from V and 3 bases from J, the junction contained 15 bases not matched to a gene. In the original processing: Cell counts per sample came from amplifying reference gene primers. Profiling relied on immunoSEQ multiplex PCR, and the TCRdb table lists in-frame clones only, not all of them. V and J calls plus clone size are reproduced from that table; the DNA served to infer D and trimming. Of 140,000 or so clones listed, about nine tenths are singletons. Sequenced input: peripheral blood. This receptor was taken from a woman aged 50 to 60 with acute or convalescent COVID-19. This chain uses TRBV7-8 with TRBJ1-2, with 7 bases identical to TRBD1. The CDR3 nucleotides are TGTGCCAGCAGCACCCAACACTCCGGGACAGCTTACTATGGCTACACCTTC. Translated: CASSTQHSGTAYYGYTF.